This T cell receptor beta chain was sequenced during a study of blood T cell repertoires in COVID-19. Across the whole study: COVID-19 samples, acute and convalescent, were from the United States, Italy and Spain. From T cells, B-cell-depleted T cells, or PBMCs came the material, which was cDNA or gDNA.

Per the original methods: Researchers report that nucleated cell counts were estimated from reference gene primer amplification. Data came from immunoSEQ multiplex PCR; TCRdb stores just in-frame clones and leaves some out. V, J and clone size were drawn from that table, and D and trimming were deduced from the DNA. This sample carries 65,000 to 70,000 clones, 79% of them seen once, and the ten largest clones take approximately 17%. Material for sequencing was peripheral blood. The clonotype originates from a man aged 55-75 years with acute or convalescent COVID-19.

As DNA, the CDR3 is TGTGCCAGCAGCCAGGATACCGGGTTATTTAGTGGCTACACCTTC. Encoded protein: CASSQDTGLFSGYTF. The chain couples TRBV3-1 (or the pseudogene TRBV3-2) to TRBJ1-2; D gene ambiguous. Trimming removed 3 bases from V and 7 bases from J, with 18 bases in between. CDR3 length: 15 amino acids. Germline lookup yields CDR1 LGHDT and CDR2 YNNKEL (reference sequence).